The 20 T cell receptor beta chains below all came from one sample that was sequenced in a study of response to subunit inactivated influenza vaccine. TCRdb fed the RT-PCR reads into MiXCR, producing one record per CDR3 protein. The data show about 780,000 distinct CDR3 sequences, roughly 18% seen once. This specimen was PBMCs from blood, taken around 5 days after vaccination. These receptors came from a man aged 45-65 years who received an inactivated influenza vaccine.

A few counts support this clonotype. For the CDR3, the DNA is TGCGCCAGCAGCTTGACTAGCGGGAGGGAAATACTAGAAAAACAGTACTTC. The encoded protein is CASSLTSGREILEKQYF. The chain has TRBV5-1 and TRBJ2-7, with 13 bases that match TRBD2. V was clipped by 1 base and J by 10 bases; unmatched bases: 14. The CDR3 runs 17 residues. Germline assignment: CDR1 SGHRS and CDR2 YFSETQ.

The V gene is TRBV7-6, the J gene TRBJ2-3; D is possibly TRBD2 (6 bases). Between the trimmed V and J ends, which lost 4 bases and 2 bases, there was a span of 25 bases. The CDR3 spans 19 residues. The germline CDR1 and CDR2 sequences are SGHVS and FNYEAQ. The CDR3 region has the DNA TGTGCCAGCAGCTCTCCGGGACTGTCGTCGTGGTCGGTCACAGATACGCAGTATTTT. It translates to CASSSPGLSSWSVTDTQYF. Together with reference TRBV7-6 and TRBJ2-3, the CDR3 gives the full variable domain: GAGVSQSPRYKVTKRGQDVALRCDPISGHVSLYWYRQALGQGPEFLTYFNYEAQQDKSGLPNDRFSAERPEGSISTLTIQRTEQRDSAMYRCASSSPGLSSWSVTDTQYFGPGTRLTVL.

This clonotype occurred a few times. The CDR3 nucleotides are TGTGCCAGCAGCGGACGGACTAGCGGGACCGGGGAGCTGTTTTTT. Its translation: CASSGRTSGTGELFF. The V and J genes are TRBV9 and TRBJ2-2; 11 nucleotides line up with TRBD2. V was pared by 3 bases and J by 5 bases, with 3 bases of the junction left unmatched. Germline CDR1 is SGDLS and CDR2 is YYNGEE. CDR3 length: 15 amino acids.

The V and J genes are TRBV6-1 and TRBJ1-5; D is ambiguous. The CDR3 is 13 residues long. Trimming removed 3 bases from V and 9 bases from J, with 12 bases in between. Germline assignment: CDR1 MNHNS and CDR2 SASEGT. CDR3 sequence (DNA): TGTGCCAGCAGTGATATTAGGGTTCCGCCCCAGCATTTT. Translation: CASSDIRVPPQHF.

In this sample, this clonotype turned up many times. V usage is TRBV12-3 or TRBV12-4 and J usage is TRBJ2-3; TRBD2 might be the D (7 bases). The ends were cut back, 4 bases at V and 6 bases at J, with 26 bases in the middle. The CDR3 covers 18 residues. The CDR3 spells CASSWGGGGLTFGDTQYF. The CDR3 DNA is TGTGCCAGCAGTTGGGGCGGCGGGGGCCTAACCTTTGGGGATACGCAGTATTTT.

The J gene is TRBJ2-3, the V gene TRBV4-1; D is undetermined. The CDR3 loop spans 15 amino acids. V was cut by 0 bases and J by 0 bases, with 7 bases left in between. In germline, CDR1 is MGHRA, CDR2 YSYEKL. In nucleotides, the CDR3 is TGCGCCAGCAGCCAAGATTCAACTAGCACAGATACGCAGTATTTT. It codes for CASSQDSTSTDTQYF.

This rearrangement joins TRBV4-2 to TRBJ2-5; a weak D match, TRBD2 (6 bases). The V end lost 2 bases, the J end lost 1 base, and 8 bases lay between the germline ends. The CDR3 is made up of 14 amino acids. The germline V gene has CDR1 LGHNA and CDR2 YNFKEQ. CDR3 sequence: CASSQPTSQETQYF. The CDR3 nucleotides read TGTGCCAGCAGCCAACCGACTAGCCAAGAGACCCAGTACTTC.

This chain joins TRBV6-2 or TRBV6-3 and TRBJ1-5; D remains unclear. CDR1 and CDR2 (germline): MNHEY, SVGEGT. The length of the CDR3 is 17 residues. Trimming stripped 2 bases from V and 3 bases from J, with 17 bases between. The CDR3 loop is CASSYASWASPNQPQHF. CDR3 coding DNA: TGTGCCAGCAGTTACGCCTCATGGGCCAGCCCCAATCAGCCCCAGCATTTT.

Concerning this clonotype: This may come from a read error, since a much larger clone is one base off. The chain joins TRBV27 to TRBJ1-2; TRBD1 aligns across 9 bases. Germline-derived CDR1 and CDR2 are MNHEY and SMNVEV (reference sequence). The CDR3 totals 13 residues. V was clipped by 6 bases and J by 4 bases; unmatched bases: 3. The CDR3 sequence is CASRQDRGYGYTF. As DNA, the CDR3 is TGTGCCAGCAGGCAGGACAGGGGCTATGGCTACACCTTC.

This clonotype was counted only a few times. This chain links TRBV7-2 with TRBJ2-1; the D is unclear. V dropped 5 bases and J dropped 1 base, with 18 bases sitting between them. Germline lookup yields CDR1 SGHTA and CDR2 FQGNSA. This CDR3 region has 17 residues. CDR3 sequence reads: CASSPSASSRSYNEQFF. The CDR3 nucleotides read TGTGCCAGCAGCCCCTCCGCGTCTAGTCGGTCCTACAATGAGCAGTTCTTC.

This clonotype was observed a few times. The rearrangement joins TRBV27 to TRBJ2-2, with 9 positions matching TRBD2. The V gene end was trimmed by 4 bases and the J gene end by 4 bases; junction bases not matched to a gene: 7. This CDR3 contains 16 residues. Germline lookup yields CDR1 MNHEY and CDR2 SMNVEV (reference sequence). CDR3 in amino acids: CASSSVAGAGTGELFF. For the CDR3, the DNA is TGTGCCAGCAGTTCGGTAGCGGGGGCGGGCACCGGGGAGCTGTTTTTT.

This clonotype was seen repeatedly, ten times or more. The chain carries TRBV20-1 and TRBJ2-7, with 8 bases lining up with TRBD2. Germline V lookup: CDR1 DFQATT, CDR2 SNEGSKA (reference sequence). This CDR3 contains 14 residues. With 3 bases clipped from V and 3 bases from J, the junction kept 7 bases outside the gene matches. The CDR3 spells CSARTAGVGYEQYF. DNA for the CDR3: TGCAGTGCTAGGACAGCGGGGGTCGGCTACGAGCAGTACTTC.

The J gene is TRBJ2-1, the V gene TRBV5-1; the match to TRBD2 covers 7 bases. V was pared by 0 bases and J by 13 bases, with 7 bases of the junction left unmatched. CDR1 and CDR2 from the germline V gene are SGHRS and YFSETQ. The CDR3 covers 13 residues. The CDR3 DNA sequence: TGCGCCAGCAGCTTGGGCGAAACTAGCGTCCAGTTCTTC. Amino acid sequence: CASSLGETSVQFF. Together with reference TRBV5-1 and TRBJ2-1, the CDR3 gives the full variable domain: KAGVTQTPRYLIKTRGQQVTLSCSPISGHRSVSWYQQTPGQGLQFLFEYFSETQRNKGNFPGRFSGRQFSNSRSEMNVSTLELGDSALYLCASSLGETSVQFFGPGTRLTVL.

This chain joins TRBV9 and TRBJ2-1, with 11 bases identical to TRBD2. V was clipped by 4 bases and J by 3 bases; unmatched bases: 12. CDR3 size: 18 residues. Looked up from germline, CDR1 is SGDLS and CDR2 is YYNGEE. CDR3 amino acids: CASSPQTSGSTFYNEQFF. CDR3 coding DNA: TGTGCCAGCAGCCCCCAAACTAGCGGGAGCACATTCTACAATGAGCAGTTCTTC.

A few counts support this clonotype. This rearrangement joins TRBV12-3 or TRBV12-4 to TRBJ2-1, with D possibly TRBD2 on 6 matching bases. The V gene lost 7 bases and the J gene lost 2 bases, with 9 bases spanning the gap. CDR3 length: 13 amino acids. For the CDR3, the DNA is TGTGCCAGCACTAGCGAGACCTACAATGAGCAGTTCTTC. It translates to CASTSETYNEQFF.

The chain uses TRBV28 and TRBJ2-3; 9 bases align to TRBD1. Germline V lookup: CDR1 MDHEN, CDR2 SYDVKM. V shed 4 bases and J 6 bases; nucleotides not matched to a gene: 14. The CDR3 contains 17 residues. The CDR3 protein is CASSSNWRDRAKDTQYF. CDR3 DNA sequence: TGTGCCAGCAGTTCCAATTGGCGGGACAGGGCAAAGGATACGCAGTATTTT.

The chain combines TRBV20-1 with TRBJ1-1; D unclear. Germline-derived CDR1 and CDR2 are DFQATT and SNEGSKA (reference sequence). This CDR3 has 12 amino acids. Trimming pared 6 bases from V and 0 bases from J, leaving 8 bases between. CDR3 in DNA: TGCAGTGCACCGGACTTGAACACTGAAGCTTTCTTT. Protein sequence: CSAPDLNTEAFF.

In this sample, this clonotype turned up a few times. The rearrangement joins TRBV20-1 to TRBJ1-2; 8 bases map to TRBD1. The V gene end was trimmed by 3 bases and the J gene end by 4 bases; junction bases not matched to a gene: 4. Per germline, CDR1 DFQATT and CDR2 SNEGSKA (reference sequence). The CDR3 has 13 amino acids. CDR3 sequence (DNA): TGCAGTGCTAGGGACAGGGTCCTCTATGGCTACACCTTC. This translates into CSARDRVLYGYTF.

The chain links TRBV29-1 to TRBJ2-1; no clear D gene. Germline loops: CDR1 SQVTM, CDR2 ANQGSEA. The CDR3 contains 10 residues. The germline V and J ends were trimmed by 4 bases and 11 bases, with 9 bases remaining between them. The CDR3 spells CSVGPGQQFF. CDR3 in DNA: TGCAGCGTTGGGCCTGGACAGCAGTTCTTC.

CDR3 sequence reads: CASSLASSGIGEQYF. CDR3 bases: TGTGCCAGCAGCTTAGCTTCTAGCGGGATCGGCGAGCAGTACTTC. The chain is built from TRBV11-1 and TRBJ2-7, with 9 nucleotides matching TRBD2. CDR1 is SGHAT, CDR2 FQDESV, per germline (reference sequence). The CDR3 sequence is 15 residues long. The J segment lost 6 bases and the V segment lost 0 bases, leaving 6 bases of the junction unmatched.